A selection of T cell receptor beta chains follows, all from one sample in a study of identical twins. TCRdb passed the 5' RACE reads through MiXCR, listing each CDR3 protein once. The table includes fewer than 900,000 distinct CDR3 sequences, approximately 18% detected once. The same sample was also studied in work on T cells expressing NK-cell markers.

Sequencing was performed on PBMCs. Source of these receptors: a woman aged 18-29 years in good health. The conserved cysteine and the conserved F or W are not part of the CDR3 here.

v_call	j_call	cdr3_aa
TRBV2	TRBJ2-1	ASTPDGTPYNEQF
TRBV7-3	TRBJ2-7	ASSLLAGNYEQY
TRBV5-1	TRBJ1-1	ASSLEGARSTEAF
TRBV10-3	TRBJ2-1	ASSERDFGNEQF
TRBV5-1	TRBJ2-7	ASSISSLYEQY
TRBV20-1	TRBJ1-1	SAPRTDRGLWSEAF
TRBV12-3/TRBV12-4	TRBJ1-1	ASSSRSAEAF
TRBV5-7	TRBJ2-1	ASSLCSYNEQF
TRBV6-5	TRBJ1-5	ASSYSAANQPQH
TRBV5-1	TRBJ2-5	ASSLNQRETQY
TRBV13	TRBJ2-3	ASSSTGPITDTQY
TRBV11-3	TRBJ2-4	ASSLMGASGDIQY
TRBV12-3/TRBV12-4	TRBJ2-7	ASSRGTTSDEQY
TRBV18	TRBJ2-2	ASSPQELKLSGELF
TRBV7-2	TRBJ2-5	AISQEGETQY
TRBV29-1	TRBJ2-5	SVEIRGQGTQY
TRBV7-6	TRBJ1-1	ASSLVPAMNTEAF
TRBV20-1	TRBJ2-2	SARRTGELF